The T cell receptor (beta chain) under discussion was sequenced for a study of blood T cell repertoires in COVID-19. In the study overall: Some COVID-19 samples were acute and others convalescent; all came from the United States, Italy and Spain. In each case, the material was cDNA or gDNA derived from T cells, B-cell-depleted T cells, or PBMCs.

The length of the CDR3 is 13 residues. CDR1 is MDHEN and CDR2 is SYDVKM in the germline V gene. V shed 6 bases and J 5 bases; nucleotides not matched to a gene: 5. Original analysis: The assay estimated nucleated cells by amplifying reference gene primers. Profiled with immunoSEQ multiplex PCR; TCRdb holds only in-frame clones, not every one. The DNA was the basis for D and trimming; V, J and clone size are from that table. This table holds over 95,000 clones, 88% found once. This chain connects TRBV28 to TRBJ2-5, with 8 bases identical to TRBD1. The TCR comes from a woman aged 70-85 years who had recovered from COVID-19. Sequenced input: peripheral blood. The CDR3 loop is CASRLTGDETQYF. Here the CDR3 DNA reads TGTGCCAGCAGGCTGACAGGGGATGAGACCCAGTACTTC. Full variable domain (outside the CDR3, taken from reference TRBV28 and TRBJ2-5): DVKVTQSSRYLVKRTGEKVFLECVQDMDHENMFWYRQDPGLGLRLIYFSYDVKMKEKGDIPEGYSVSREKKERFSLILESASTNQTSMYLCASRLTGDETQYFGPGTRLLVL.